These 5 T cell receptor beta chains came from one sample sequenced in a study of blood T cell repertoires in COVID-19. Libraries were prepared by immunoSEQ multiplex PCR; TCRdb keeps only in-frame clonotypes and omits some of them. In the table there are over 45,000 clones, 65% to 85% of which are singletons. Specimen: peripheral blood. The receptors shown here come from a human donor in a cohort sampled during active COVID-19.

The chain links TRBV24-1 to TRBJ2-5; TRBD2 matches at 8 bases. The CDR3 consists of 15 residues. Germline lookup yields CDR1 KGHDR and CDR2 SFDVKD. Trimming took 5 bases from V and 6 from J; bases not matched to a gene: 10. CDR3: CATSGSGSGVKTQYF. The CDR3 DNA sequence: TGTGCCACCAGTGGCTCAGGTAGCGGGGTGAAGACCCAGTACTTC.

The chain has TRBV1 and TRBJ2-7; the table assigns TRBD2, which was not confirmed against the DNA. TRBV1 is noted as a pseudogene. The CDR3 is 12 residues long. CDR3 amino acids: CTSSFRSGEQYF. Written as DNA, the CDR3 is TGCACCAGCAGCTTCCGTTCGGGCGAGCAGTACTTC.

This clone was detected once. The V and J genes are TRBV12-3 or TRBV12-4 and TRBJ1-1, with TRBD1 matching over 8 bases. The CDR3 has 13 amino acids. The ends lost 3 bases at V and 7 bases at J; junction bases unmatched: 4. The CDR3 region is CASSFTGGIEAFF. CDR3 nucleotides: TGTGCCAGCAGTTTCACAGGGGGGATTGAAGCTTTCTTT.

The CDR3 DNA reads TGTGCCAGCAGTGTAGGGGGACGGAGAGATACGCAGTATTTT. Residues: CASSVGGRRDTQYF. V usage is TRBV2 and J usage is TRBJ2-3; a possible D gene is TRBD1 (6 bases). Trimming removed 4 bases from V and 5 bases from J, with 13 bases in between. This CDR3 spans 14 amino acids. Germline V gene data show CDR1 as SNHLY and CDR2 as FYNNEI. The full variable domain, in which reference TRBV2 and TRBJ2-3 provide the parts outside the CDR3, is EPEVTQTPSHQVTQMGQEVILRCVPISNHLYFYWYRQILGQKVEFLVSFYNNEISEKSEIFDDQFSVERPDGSNFTLKIRSTKLEDSAMYFCASSVGGRRDTQYFGPGTRLTVL.

This rearrangement joins TRBV18 to TRBJ1-3, with unresolved D. V lost 4 bases and J 2 bases, leaving 15 bases between the germline ends. Germline CDR1 and CDR2: KGHSH and LQKENI. This CDR3 region has 16 residues. The CDR3, as DNA: TGTGCCAGCTCACTGTCCGAGGCGGGTACTGGAAACACCATATATTTT. Its protein product is CASSLSEAGTGNTIYF.